This T cell receptor (beta chain) was obtained from a study of blood T cell repertoires in COVID-19. Overall study context: The cDNA or gDNA used as material had been derived from T cells, B-cell-depleted T cells, or PBMCs.

The CDR3 is 15 amino acids. With V trimmed by 4 bases and J by 5 bases, 6 bases remained unmatched. The germline gives CDR1 MNHNS, CDR2 SASEGT. As originally analysed: Nucleated cell number was recorded as an estimate derived from reference gene primer amplification. The table came from immunoSEQ multiplex PCR; TCRdb's copy has only in-frame clones and leaves some out. The DNA was the basis for D and trimming; V, J and clone size are from that table. The sample carries hundreds of thousands of clones, approximately 86% recorded once. The sample comprised peripheral blood. This clonotype was obtained from a man aged 55 to 70 with acute or convalescent COVID-19. The chain couples TRBV6-1 to TRBJ1-5; 9 bases map to TRBD1. The CDR3 sequence: CASSAAGTGYQPQHF. In DNA, the CDR3 is TGTGCCAGCAGTGCAGCCGGGACAGGGTATCAGCCCCAGCATTTT.